The source of this T cell receptor (beta chain) is a study of cytomegalovirus exposure and HLA in healthy donors. As for the study in general: Roughly 180 million T cells yielded 100 million or so unique TCR beta sequences in earlier analysis. General study points: The authors assumed roughly uniform sequencing depth across donors for presence/absence analyses. The study put 150 or so TCR beta chains on its list as cytomegalovirus-associated.

13 Jbeta primers and 60 Vbeta primers were used for the PCR. Assay: immunoSEQ multiplex PCR; the TCRdb copy retains only in-frame clones and omits some. The sample carries fewer than 200,000 clones, almost 80% recorded once. The CDR3 is made up of 15 amino acids. V lost 3 bases to trimming and J lost 2 bases; unmatched junction nucleotides: 4. Germline assignment: CDR1 KGHSH and CDR2 LQKENI. As concerns this clone: Its specificity is unknown.

J is TRBJ2-3 and V is TRBV18, with TRBD2 matching over 8 bases. This receptor was taken from a man in his forties or fifties in good health and CMV-seropositive. The sample taken for sequencing was PBMCs. The CDR3 DNA sequence: TGTGCCAGCTCACCTATAGCGGGACACACAGATACGCAGTATTTT. Translated, it gives CASSPIAGHTDTQYF.